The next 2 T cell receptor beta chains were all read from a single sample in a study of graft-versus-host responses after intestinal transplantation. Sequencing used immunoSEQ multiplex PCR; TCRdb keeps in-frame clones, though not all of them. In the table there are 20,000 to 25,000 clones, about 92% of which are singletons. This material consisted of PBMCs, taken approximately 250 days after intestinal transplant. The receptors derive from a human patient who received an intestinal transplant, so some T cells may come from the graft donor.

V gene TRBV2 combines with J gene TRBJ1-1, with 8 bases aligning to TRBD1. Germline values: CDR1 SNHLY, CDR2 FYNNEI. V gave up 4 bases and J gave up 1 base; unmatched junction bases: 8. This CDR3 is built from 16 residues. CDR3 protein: CASSGRGHVRNTEAFF. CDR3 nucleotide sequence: TGTGCCAGCAGTGGCAGGGGGCACGTCAGGAACACTGAAGCTTTCTTT.

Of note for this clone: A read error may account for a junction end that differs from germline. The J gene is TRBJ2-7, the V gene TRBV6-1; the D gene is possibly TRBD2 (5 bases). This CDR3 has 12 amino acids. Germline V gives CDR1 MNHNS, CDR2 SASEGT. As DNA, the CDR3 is TGTGCCAGCAGAACTTTACTAGGTGATTCGAACTTC. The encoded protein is CASRTLLGDSNF.